In its sample, the clone carrying this T cell receptor beta chain was seen once. The data were produced by immunoSEQ multiplex PCR, yet TCRdb's version contains in-frame clones alone and is incomplete. The sample lists about 58,000 clones, roughly 77% seen once, with over 1% in the top ten. These data originate in a study of OX40 agonist ivuxolimab in advanced cancers. The CDR3 covers 15 residues. The V end was cut by 5 bases, the J end by 9 bases, with 18 bases between. From germline, CDR1 is SGDLS and CDR2 YYNGEE. The sample consisted of CD4+ or CD8+ T cells sorted from blood, taken in a trial of the OX40 agonist ivuxolimab. The chain recombines TRBV9 with TRBJ1-6, with D possibly matching TRBD1 (6 bases). The sequence derives from an adult with an advanced solid tumor such as melanoma, head and neck, liver or kidney cancer. CDR3 in amino acids: CASSGGQQDLSPLHF. CDR3 in DNA: TGTGCCAGCAGTGGGGGGCAGCAGGACCTTTCACCCCTCCACTTT.